Detailed here is one T cell receptor beta chain. No antigen is known for it. Other DNA sequences from this sample encode an identical CDR3 as well. The PCR used 60 Vbeta and 13 Jbeta primers. Here immunoSEQ multiplex PCR was the method, and the copy in TCRdb shows in-frame clones only, minus some. The sample yields roughly 140,000 clones, 75% to 80% seen once. This sample is part of a study of cytomegalovirus exposure and HLA in healthy donors. Study-level information: Most genotyped donors, 75% to 85% of fewer than 400, had Caucasian-associated genetic ancestry.

Study-level results: A few chains tied to CMV proved CMV antigen-specific in vitro. Within the data, a cluster of highly shared sequence variants was likely a sequencing artifact.

This CDR3 comprises 13 residues. Looked up from germline, CDR1 is SGDLS and CDR2 is YYNGEE. V dropped 2 bases and J dropped 6 bases, with 8 bases sitting between them. Sequenced sample: PBMCs. This clonotype originated in a man in his forties in good health and CMV-seropositive. V and J are TRBV9 and TRBJ2-2, with D possibly TRBD1 on 5 matching bases. The CDR3 here is CASSVEGAGELFF. The DNA for the CDR3 is TGTGCCAGCAGCGTTGAAGGGGCCGGGGAGCTGTTTTTT.